The 5 T cell receptor beta chains below all came from one sample that was sequenced in a study of blood T cell repertoires in COVID-19. Profiled with immunoSEQ multiplex PCR; TCRdb holds only in-frame clones, not every one. Found here are nearly 250,000 clones, approximately 86% of them singletons; the top ten hold around 1.6%. Material: peripheral blood. Every receptor here comes from a woman in her sixties or seventies who had recovered from COVID-19.

The chain has TRBV2 and TRBJ1-6; TRBD1 is a possible D gene (6 bases). This CDR3 spans 13 amino acids. The V end was cut by 10 bases, the J end by 5 bases, with 12 bases between. In germline, CDR1 is SNHLY, CDR2 FYNNEI. The DNA of the CDR3 is TGTGCCAACGGACAGTCGGATAATTCACCCCTCCACTTT. Translating gives CANGQSDNSPLHF.

The chain employs TRBV30 and TRBJ1-2; 7 nucleotides line up with TRBD1. CDR1 is GTSNPN and CDR2 is SVGIG in the germline V gene (reference sequence). With 3 bases clipped from V and 0 bases from J, the junction kept 7 bases outside the gene matches. The CDR3 has 15 amino acids. CDR3 bases: TGTGCCTGGAGGGAACAGGGGAATGCTAACTATGGCTACACCTTC. It encodes CAWREQGNANYGYTF.

The chain carries TRBV5-1 and TRBJ2-1; no clear D. V gave up 4 bases and J gave up 0 bases, with 11 bases separating them. The germline CDR1 and CDR2 sequences are SGHRS and YFSETQ. The CDR3 length is 15 residues. CDR3 in DNA: TGCGCCAGCAGCCCCTCGGTAAGCTCCTACAATGAGCAGTTCTTC. This codes for CASSPSVSSYNEQFF.

The DNA of the CDR3 is TGTGCCAGCACTCGGGACAGGGGGCTTACTGAAGCTTTCTTT. It is translated as CASTRDRGLTEAFF. The chain carries TRBV5-4 and TRBJ1-1, with 12 bases that match TRBD1. The V and J ends lost 6 bases and 5 bases, in that order; junction bases with no gene match: 5. CDR1 and CDR2 from the germline V gene are SGHNT and YYREEE (reference sequence). The CDR3 covers 14 residues.

The J gene is TRBJ2-1, the V gene TRBV6-5, with 9 bases fitting TRBD1. Germline V gene lookup returns CDR1 MNHEY and CDR2 SVGAGI. Trimming at V came to 6 bases and at J to 7 bases, leaving 10 bases not matched to a gene. CDR3 length: 15 residues. The CDR3 loop reads CASRNRDRVGNEQFF. In DNA form, the CDR3 reads TGTGCCAGCAGAAACCGGGACAGGGTAGGGAATGAGCAGTTCTTC.